These 9 T cell receptor beta chains were sequenced from one sample in a study of CD8+ T cells in alopecia areata. cDNA serving as the sequencing template came from extracted, reverse transcribed RNA. Libraries were prepared by immunoSEQ multiplex PCR; TCRdb keeps only in-frame clonotypes and omits some of them. The data contain a few hundred thousand clones, roughly two fifths of them singletons. Treatment denoted: oral pan-JAK inhibitor, 5-10 mg twice daily. The specimen was CD4+ T cells sorted from blood, collected between weeks 30 and 35, from a patient treated with tofacitinib. These receptors all stem from a human donor with alopecia areata.

This clone showed up just a few times. The J gene is TRBJ2-3, the V gene TRBV15; D is ambiguous. Looked up from germline, CDR1 is LNHNV and CDR2 is YYDKDF (reference sequence). The CDR3 totals 17 residues. Between the trimmed V and J ends, which lost 0 bases and 0 bases, there was a span of 13 bases. Here the CDR3 DNA reads TGTGCCACCAGCAGAGATTATAATGTGGCCAGCACAGATACGCAGTATTTT. Translated: CATSRDYNVASTDTQYF.

The J gene is TRBJ1-5, the V gene TRBV6-5, with 7 nucleotides matching TRBD1. There are 13 residues in the CDR3. After removal of 6 bases from V and 7 bases from J, the junction contained 6 bases not matched to a gene. CDR1 MNHEY and CDR2 SVGAGI come from the germline V gene. As DNA, the CDR3 is TGTGCCAGCAGCCCGACAGGGAACCAGCCCCAGCATTTT. Amino acid sequence: CASSPTGNQPQHF.

This clone was counted only a few times. V is TRBV7-8 and J is TRBJ2-1; D is perhaps TRBD1 or TRBD2 (5 bases each). CDR3 length: 14 amino acids. Trimming removed 5 bases from V and 6 bases from J, with 14 bases in between. Germline loops: CDR1 SGHVS, CDR2 FQNEAQ. CDR3 in amino acids: CASSGWGFGNEQFF. The CDR3 coding sequence is TGTGCCAGCAGCGGATGGGGGTTCGGCAATGAGCAGTTCTTC.

This chain uses TRBV6-1 with TRBJ1-2, with D unresolved. Per the germline V gene, CDR1 is MNHNS and CDR2 is SASEGT. V was cut by 8 bases and J by 4 bases, with 14 bases left in between. The CDR3 covers 13 residues. CDR3 coding DNA: TGTGCCAGCTCTAGGGTTGTCGGCTATGGCTACACCTTC. It codes for CASSRVVGYGYTF.

The CDR3 DNA reads as TGTGCCAGCAGCCTGGGGGTAGGTGGCTACACCTTC. Residues: CASSLGVGGYTF. The V call is TRBV5-6, the J call TRBJ1-2, with D possibly TRBD1 on 5 matching bases. Germline V CDR1 and CDR2: SGHDT, YYEEEE. Between the trimmed V and J ends, which lost 4 bases and 7 bases, there was a span of 11 bases. This CDR3 is built from 12 residues. Full variable domain (missing parts from reference TRBV5-6 and TRBJ1-2): DAGVTQSPTHLIKTRGQQVTLRCSPKSGHDTVSWYQQALGQGPQFIFQYYEEEERQRGNFPDRFSGHQFPNYSSELNVNALLLGDSALYLCASSLGVGGYTFGSGTRLTVV.

This clone was picked up a small number of times. V is TRBV30 and J is TRBJ2-1, with D unresolved. CDR3 length equals 12 residues. The V end lost 2 bases, the J end lost 8 bases, and 10 bases lay between the germline ends. Looked up from germline, CDR1 is GTSNPN and CDR2 is SVGIG (reference sequence). CDR3 sequence reads: CAWSRSQYEQFF. The CDR3 region has the DNA TGTGCCTGGAGTCGATCTCAGTATGAGCAGTTCTTC.

The CDR3 reads CAWKKSGALNYGYTF. The CDR3 DNA sequence: TGTGCCTGGAAAAAATCAGGGGCCCTGAACTATGGCTACACCTTC. The chain combines TRBV30 with TRBJ1-2, with D perhaps TRBD1 (6 bases). The V and J ends lost 4 bases and 2 bases respectively, with 17 bases between them. There are 15 residues in the CDR3. Germline V gene sequence: CDR1 GTSNPN, CDR2 SVGIG (reference sequence).

Only a few counts were recorded for this clone. The V gene is TRBV25-1, the J gene TRBJ1-5, with a weak D call TRBD1 (6 bases). This CDR3 has 15 residues. The germline V and J ends were trimmed by 2 bases and 3 bases, with 11 bases remaining between them. The germline V gene has CDR1 MGHDK and CDR2 SYGVNS. CDR3 bases: TGTGCCAGCAGTGAACCGGGGGCCGCCAATCAGCCCCAGCATTTT. Its translation is CASSEPGAANQPQHF.

Many counts were recorded for this clone. The rearrangement links TRBV5-1 to TRBJ1-5, with D maybe TRBD1 (6 bases). V gave up 5 bases and J gave up 4 bases, with 10 bases separating them. The germline V gene encodes CDR1 SGHRS and CDR2 YFSETQ. The CDR3 runs to 13 residues. CDR3 bases: TGCGCCAGCAGAACAGGGCCTAATCAGCCCCAGCATTTT. It specifies CASRTGPNQPQHF. Together with reference TRBV5-1 and TRBJ1-5, the CDR3 gives the full variable domain: KAGVTQTPRYLIKTRGQQVTLSCSPISGHRSVSWYQQTPGQGLQFLFEYFSETQRNKGNFPGRFSGRQFSNSRSEMNVSTLELGDSALYLCASRTGPNQPQHFGDGTRLSIL.